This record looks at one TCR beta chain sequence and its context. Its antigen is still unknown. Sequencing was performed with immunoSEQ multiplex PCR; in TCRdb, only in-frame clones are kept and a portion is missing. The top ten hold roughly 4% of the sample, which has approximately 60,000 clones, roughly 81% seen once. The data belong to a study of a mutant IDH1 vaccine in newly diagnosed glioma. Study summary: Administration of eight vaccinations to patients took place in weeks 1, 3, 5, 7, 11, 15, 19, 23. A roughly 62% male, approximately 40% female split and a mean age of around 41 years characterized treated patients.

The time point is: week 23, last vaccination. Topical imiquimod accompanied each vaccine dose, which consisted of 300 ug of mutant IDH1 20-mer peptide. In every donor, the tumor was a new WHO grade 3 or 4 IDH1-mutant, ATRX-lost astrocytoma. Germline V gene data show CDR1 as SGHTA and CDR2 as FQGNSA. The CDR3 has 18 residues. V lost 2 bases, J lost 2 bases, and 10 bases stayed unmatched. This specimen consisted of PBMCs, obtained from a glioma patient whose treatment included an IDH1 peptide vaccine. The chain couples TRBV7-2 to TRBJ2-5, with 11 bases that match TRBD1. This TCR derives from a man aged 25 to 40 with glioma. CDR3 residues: CASSLPWYRDRGQETQYF. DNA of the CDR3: TGTGCCAGCAGCTTACCTTGGTACCGGGACAGGGGGCAAGAGACCCAGTACTTC.